These T cell receptor beta chains were read from a single sample in a study of blood T cell repertoires in COVID-19. Clones were sequenced by immunoSEQ multiplex PCR, and TCRdb holds only the in-frame ones, with some missing. This sample has over 300,000 clones; about 90% occur once, and the top ten carry roughly 6.7%. Sample: peripheral blood. These TCRs come from a man aged 18 to 30 who had recovered from COVID-19. The CDR3 runs from the conserved cysteine through the conserved F or W. D genes are given only for firm matches. Clone size is shown for a subset of rows, as once, few, many or a class of expanded clone.

>TRBD1|-|TRBJ1-1|15|TRBV25-1
TGTGCCAGCACCAGAGACAGGGATTTGAACACTGAAGCTTTCTTT
CASTRDRDLNTEAFF
>-|-|TRBJ2-1|13|TRBV9
TGTGCCAGCAGCGTTTGGGGGGAAACAGAGCAGTTCTTC
CASSVWGETEQFF
>TRBD1|-|TRBJ2-2|16|TRBV10-1
TGCGCCAGCAGTGAAACAGGGGGCGCTTACACCGGGGAGCTGTTTTTT
CASSETGGAYTGELFF
>-|-|TRBJ1-5|17|TRBV18
TGTGCCAGCTCACCACGAGGACAGACCTTGAACAATCAGCCCCAGCATTTT
CASSPRGQTLNNQPQHF
>-|-|TRBJ1-2|16|TRBV9
TGTGCCAGCAGCCCCCCGAACAGAAGATCCGAGTATGGCTACACCTTC
CASSPPNRRSEYGYTF
>TRBD2|once|TRBJ2-3|15|TRBV7-9
TGTGCCAGCAGCTTAGCCCGCGGGGGAACAGATACGCAGTATTTT
CASSLARGGTDTQYF
>-|-|TRBJ2-1|12|TRBV29-1
TGCAGCGTTCCGATGGGCCACAATGAGCAGTTCTTC
CSVPMGHNEQFF
>-|-|TRBJ1-4|14|TRBV9
TGTGCCAGCAGCGAGGGACACCTTAATGAAAAACTGTTTTTT
CASSEGHLNEKLFF
>-|-|TRBJ1-4|18|TRBV4-1
TGCGCCAGCAGCCAAGGATTACCACCGGGAGCGTACAATGAAAAACTGTTTTTT
CASSQGLPPGAYNEKLFF
>-|few|TRBJ2-1|18|TRBV6-2/TRBV6-3
TGTGCCAGCAGTTACTCGAGTTCGGGCGGGGCCTCCTACAATGAGCAGTTCTTC
CASSYSSSGGASYNEQFF
>TRBD1|once|TRBJ2-7|12|TRBV12-3/TRBV12-4
TGTGCCAGCAGAGGGACAGGGGGCGAGCAGTACTTC
CASRGTGGEQYF
>TRBD1|-|TRBJ2-2|18|TRBV19
TGTGCCAGTAGCCTCTATCGTCAAGGGGGCCCGAACACCGGGGAGCTGTTTTTT
CASSLYRQGGPNTGELFF
>-|-|TRBJ1-4|14|TRBV25-1
TGTGCCAGCAGTGAAACAGCATTAGGCGAAAAACTGTTTTTT
CASSETALGEKLFF
>TRBD2|-|TRBJ2-3|16|TRBV4-3
TGCGCCAGCAGCCAAGAAGGGCTAGCGGGGACAGATACGCAGTATTTT
CASSQEGLAGTDTQYF
>-|-|TRBJ2-1|16|TRBV6-6
TGTGCCAGCAGTTACACATCACAGGGCCATTACAATGAGCAGTTCTTC
CASSYTSQGHYNEQFF
>-|-|TRBJ2-1|15|TRBV7-9
TGTGCCAGCAGCTTAGCGGGAGGACTTTACAATGAGCAGTTCTTC
CASSLAGGLYNEQFF
>TRBD1|once|TRBJ2-4|16|TRBV5-8
TGTGCCAGCAGCGCGCGAGGGGACAGGTTCAAAAACATTCAGTACTTC
CASSARGDRFKNIQYF
>-|once|TRBJ1-1|15|TRBV11-3
TGTGCCAGCAGCTTCGGGGGCGGGAGGGGAACTGAAGCTTTCTTT
CASSFGGGRGTEAFF
>TRBD1|-|TRBJ1-6|14|TRBV5-1
TGCGCCAGCAGCTGGGGGACAGCGAATTCACCCCTCCACTTT
CASSWGTANSPLHF
>-|-|TRBJ1-5|16|TRBV4-3
TGCGCCAGCAGCCAAGATCGGGCTCAGCCGGGGCAGCCCCAGCATTTT
CASSQDRAQPGQPQHF
>-|-|TRBJ2-7|17|TRBV18
TGTGCCAGCTCACCGCTGCGGTATCAGGGTTATACCTACGAGCAGTACTTC
CASSPLRYQGYTYEQYF
>TRBD1|-|TRBJ2-7|13|TRBV3-1/TRBV3-2
TGTGCCAGCAGCCAAGGACAGGGGGCCGTGCAGTACTTC
CASSQGQGAVQYF
>TRBD1|-|TRBJ2-7|14|TRBV4-2
TGTGCCAGCAGCCAAGTGGACAGGGGCTACGAGCAGTACTTC
CASSQVDRGYEQYF
>-|-|TRBJ1-1|12|TRBV27
TGTGCCAGCTGGCGGAGGAACACTGAAGCTTTCTTT
CASWRRNTEAFF
>TRBD2|-|TRBJ2-7|16|TRBV11-2
TGTGCCAGCAGGGAGGAGGTAGCGGGATTTGACTACGAGCAGTACTTC
CASREEVAGFDYEQYF
>TRBD1|-|TRBJ1-2|14|TRBV18
TGTGCCAGCTCACCACAGGAGGGGGCTGATGGCTACACCTTC
CASSPQEGADGYTF
>-|-|TRBJ1-2|15|TRBV7-2
TGTGCCAGCAGCTTAGGCCACAGCTCTAACTATGGCTACACCTTC
CASSLGHSSNYGYTF
>TRBD2|-|TRBJ2-7|21|TRBV7-3
TGTGCCAGCAGCCCACTGTATTTAGGTAAGGGACTAGCGGGGGCGTTGCGCGAGCAGTACTTC
CASSPLYLGKGLAGALREQYF
>TRBD1|-|TRBJ1-1|14|TRBV27
TGTGCCAGCAGTTTCGACAGGGGGGGAACTGAAGCTTTCTTT
CASSFDRGGTEAFF
>-|-|TRBJ1-2|14|TRBV9
TGTGCCAGCAGCGAAACGGCAGGGTCCTATGGCTACACCTTC
CASSETAGSYGYTF
>TRBD1|-|TRBJ2-1|15|TRBV9
TGTGCCAGCAGCGTGGACGGGACAGACTACAATGAGCAGTTCTTC
CASSVDGTDYNEQFF
>-|-|TRBJ1-5|16|TRBV19
TGTGCCAGTAGTATAGATCAAACAGGGCAAAGTCAGCCCCAGCATTTT
CASSIDQTGQSQPQHF
>TRBD1|-|TRBJ2-3|16|TRBV5-1
TGCGCCAGCAGCTATGGACAGGCGCAACCGACAGATACGCAGTATTTT
CASSYGQAQPTDTQYF
>TRBD2|-|TRBJ2-1|15|TRBV3-1/TRBV3-2
TGTGCCAGCAGCCAGTCTAGCGGGCCCTACAATGAGCAGTTCTTC
CASSQSSGPYNEQFF
>TRBD1|-|TRBJ2-7|14|TRBV5-1
TGCGCCAGCAGCTCCGGGACAGGGCCGTACGAGCAGTACTTC
CASSSGTGPYEQYF
>TRBD1|-|TRBJ2-7|16|TRBV29-1
TGCAGCGTTGAAGATGGGATACAGGGGGCCTCCTACGAGCAGTACTTC
CSVEDGIQGASYEQYF
>-|once|TRBJ1-2|15|TRBV5-4
TGTGCCAGCAGCTTGGGCGGGGGCCTCACTGATGGCTACACCTTC
CASSLGGGLTDGYTF
>TRBD2|-|TRBJ2-2|15|TRBV7-3
TGTGCCAGCAGCCCGAAGGGAGGGGTCCCCGGGGAGCTGTTTTTT
CASSPKGGVPGELFF
>-|-|TRBJ2-7|14|TRBV9
TGTGCCAGCAGCGTAGCGAGGGTACCCTACGAGCAGTACTTC
CASSVARVPYEQYF
>TRBD1|-|TRBJ1-1|12|TRBV6-2/TRBV6-3
TGTGCCAGCAGTTACGGGACAGTTGAAGCTTTCTTT
CASSYGTVEAFF
>TRBD1|-|TRBJ1-2|15|TRBV6-5
TGTGCCAGCAGTCCTGAGACAGGGCCCTTCTATGGCTACACCTTC
CASSPETGPFYGYTF
>TRBD1|-|TRBJ2-7|15|TRBV5-1
TGCGCCAGCAGCTTGGGTGAGACAGGGGGCTACGAGCAGTACTTC
CASSLGETGGYEQYF